One and the same sample provided the 5 T cell receptor beta chains below, sequenced in a study of cytomegalovirus exposure and HLA in healthy donors. The PCR contained 60 Vbeta and 13 Jbeta primers. Sequencing used immunoSEQ multiplex PCR; TCRdb keeps in-frame clones, though not all of them. The table records a few hundred thousand clones, roughly 80% of them present only once. Sequenced material: PBMCs. Receptor source: a man younger than 45 in good health and CMV-seronegative.

The DNA of the CDR3 is TGTGCCAGCAACCGAGTTAGCGGGGGTTTCTCCGGGGAGCTGTTTTTT. Protein product: CASNRVSGGFSGELFF. This chain uses TRBV9 with TRBJ2-2, with 9 nucleotides matching TRBD2. Trimming took 6 bases from V and 6 from J; bases not matched to a gene: 12. The length of the CDR3 is 16 residues. Germline CDR1 and CDR2: SGDLS and YYNGEE.

CDR3 amino acids: CASSLQGSNQPQHF. The CDR3 nucleotides are TGTGCCAGCAGCTTACAGGGAAGCAATCAGCCCCAGCATTTT. The chain combines TRBV7-9 with TRBJ1-5, with D possibly matching TRBD1 (5 bases). This CDR3 contains 14 residues. Trimming cost V 2 bases and J 1 base, with 6 bases left between them. The germline V gene encodes CDR1 SEHNR and CDR2 FQNEAQ (reference sequence).

This CDR3 is CASSQGQSYNEQFF. In DNA form, the CDR3 reads TGTGCCAGTAGCCAGGGACAGTCTTACAATGAGCAGTTCTTC. V and J are TRBV19 and TRBJ2-1, with 7 bases fitting TRBD1. Trimming removed 6 bases from V and 4 bases from J; junction bases left unmatched: 6. CDR1 is LNHDA and CDR2 is SQIVND in the germline V gene (reference sequence). CDR3 length equals 14 residues.

The rearrangement uses TRBV7-6 and TRBJ2-7; TRBD1 matches 9 bases. Germline CDR1 and CDR2: SGHVS and FNYEAQ. This CDR3 is built from 17 residues. Trimming took 2 bases from V and 5 from J; bases not matched to a gene: 13. The CDR3 sequence: CASSLKPGQGNINEQYF. In DNA form, the CDR3 reads TGTGCCAGCAGCTTAAAGCCAGGACAGGGGAATATAAACGAGCAGTACTTC.

The rearrangement uses TRBV7-8 and TRBJ2-5; 7 positions match TRBD2. In germline, CDR1 is SGHVS, CDR2 FQNEAQ. The CDR3 runs to 14 residues. V shed 0 bases, J shed 11 bases, and the junction held 9 bases outside the gene matches. For the CDR3, the DNA is TGTGCCAGCAGCTTAGCGAGCGGGGCTCGGGAGCAGTACTTC. Amino acids: CASSLASGAREQYF.